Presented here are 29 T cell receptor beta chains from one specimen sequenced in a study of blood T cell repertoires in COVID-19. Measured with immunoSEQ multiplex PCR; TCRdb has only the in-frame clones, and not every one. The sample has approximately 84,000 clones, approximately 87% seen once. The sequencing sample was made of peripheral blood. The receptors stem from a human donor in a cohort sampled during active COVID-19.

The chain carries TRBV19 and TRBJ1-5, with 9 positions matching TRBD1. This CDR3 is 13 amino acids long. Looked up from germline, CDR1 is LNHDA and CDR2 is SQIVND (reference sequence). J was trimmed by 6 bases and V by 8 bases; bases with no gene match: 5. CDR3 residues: CASVQGASQPQHF. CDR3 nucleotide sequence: TGTGCCAGTGTACAGGGGGCCAGTCAGCCCCAGCATTTT.

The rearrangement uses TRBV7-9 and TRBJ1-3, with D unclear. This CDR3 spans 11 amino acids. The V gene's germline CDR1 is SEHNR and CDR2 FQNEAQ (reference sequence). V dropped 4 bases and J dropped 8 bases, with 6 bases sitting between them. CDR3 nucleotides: TGTGCCAGCAGCTCACGGGACACCATATATTTT. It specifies CASSSRDTIYF.

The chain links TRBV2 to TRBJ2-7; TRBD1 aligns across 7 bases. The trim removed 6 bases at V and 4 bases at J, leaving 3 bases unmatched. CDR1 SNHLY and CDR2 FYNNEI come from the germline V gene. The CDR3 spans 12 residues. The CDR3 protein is CASRGTAYEQYF. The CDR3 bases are TGTGCCAGCAGGGGGACAGCTTACGAGCAGTACTTC.

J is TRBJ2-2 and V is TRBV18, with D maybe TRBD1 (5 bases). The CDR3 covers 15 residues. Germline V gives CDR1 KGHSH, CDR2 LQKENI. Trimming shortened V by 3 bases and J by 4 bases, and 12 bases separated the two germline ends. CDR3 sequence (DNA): TGTGCCAGCTCACCGGTGTCTGGGGCCACCGGGGAGCTGTTTTTT. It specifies CASSPVSGATGELFF.

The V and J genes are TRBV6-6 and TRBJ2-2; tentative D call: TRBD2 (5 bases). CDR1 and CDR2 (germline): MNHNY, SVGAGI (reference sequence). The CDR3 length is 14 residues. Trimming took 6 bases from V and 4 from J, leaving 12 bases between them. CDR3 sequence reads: CASRTGVGTGELFF. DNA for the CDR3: TGTGCCAGCAGAACCGGGGTCGGCACCGGGGAGCTGTTTTTT.

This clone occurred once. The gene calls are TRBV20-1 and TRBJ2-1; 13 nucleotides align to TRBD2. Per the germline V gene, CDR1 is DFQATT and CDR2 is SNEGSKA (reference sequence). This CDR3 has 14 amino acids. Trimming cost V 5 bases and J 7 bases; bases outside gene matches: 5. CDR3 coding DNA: TGCAGTGCTGGTGGACTAGCGGGAGTAAATGAGCAGTTCTTC. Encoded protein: CSAGGLAGVNEQFF.

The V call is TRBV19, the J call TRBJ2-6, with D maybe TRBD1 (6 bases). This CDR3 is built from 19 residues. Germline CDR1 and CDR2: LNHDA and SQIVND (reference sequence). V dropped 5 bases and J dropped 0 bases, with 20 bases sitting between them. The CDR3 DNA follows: TGTGCCAGTAGTTCTTACGGACAGAGATTTAGCTCTGGGGCCAACGTCCTGACTTTC. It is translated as CASSSYGQRFSSGANVLTF.

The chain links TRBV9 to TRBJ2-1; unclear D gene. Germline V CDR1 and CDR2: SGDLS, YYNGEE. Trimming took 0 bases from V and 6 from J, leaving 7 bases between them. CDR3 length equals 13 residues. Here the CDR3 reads CASSVGNFNEQFF. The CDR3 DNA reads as TGTGCCAGCAGCGTAGGTAACTTCAATGAGCAGTTCTTC.

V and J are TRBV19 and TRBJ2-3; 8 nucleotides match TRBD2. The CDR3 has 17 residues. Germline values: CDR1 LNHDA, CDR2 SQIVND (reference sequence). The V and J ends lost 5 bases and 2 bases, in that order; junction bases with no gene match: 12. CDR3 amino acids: CASSLSIAGPLTDTQYF. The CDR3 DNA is TGTGCCAGTAGTCTATCTATAGCGGGACCACTCACAGATACGCAGTATTTT.

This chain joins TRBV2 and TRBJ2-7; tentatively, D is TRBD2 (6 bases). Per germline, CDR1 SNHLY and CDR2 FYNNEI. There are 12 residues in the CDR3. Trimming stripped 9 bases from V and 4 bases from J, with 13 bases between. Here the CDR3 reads CASTSRYYEQYF. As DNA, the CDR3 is TGTGCCAGTACTAGCAGATATTACGAGCAGTACTTC.

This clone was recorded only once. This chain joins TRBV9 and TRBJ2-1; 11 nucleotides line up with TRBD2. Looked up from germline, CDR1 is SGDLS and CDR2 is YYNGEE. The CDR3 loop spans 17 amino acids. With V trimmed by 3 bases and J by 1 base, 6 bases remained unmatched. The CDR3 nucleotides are TGTGCCAGCAGCGACCTGACTAGCGGGGCTTCCTACAATGAGCAGTTCTTC. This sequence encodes CASSDLTSGASYNEQFF. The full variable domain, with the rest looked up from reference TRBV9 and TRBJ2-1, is DSGVTQTPKHLITATGQRVTLRCSPRSGDLSVYWYQQSLDQGLQFLIQYYNGEERAKGNILERFSAQQFPDLHSELNLSSLELGDSALYFCASSDLTSGASYNEQFFGPGTRLTVL.

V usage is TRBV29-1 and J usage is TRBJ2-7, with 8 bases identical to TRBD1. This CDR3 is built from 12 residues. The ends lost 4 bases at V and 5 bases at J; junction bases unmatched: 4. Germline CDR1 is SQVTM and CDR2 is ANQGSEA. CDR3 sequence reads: CSVGTGQDEQYF. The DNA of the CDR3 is TGCAGCGTTGGGACAGGGCAAGACGAGCAGTACTTC.

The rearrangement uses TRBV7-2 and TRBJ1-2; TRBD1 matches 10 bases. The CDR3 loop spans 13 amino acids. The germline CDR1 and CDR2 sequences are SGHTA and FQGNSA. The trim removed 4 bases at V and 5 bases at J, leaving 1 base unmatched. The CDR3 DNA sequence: TGTGCCAGCAGCTCGGGACAGGGGTATGGCTACACCTTC. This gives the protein CASSSGQGYGYTF.

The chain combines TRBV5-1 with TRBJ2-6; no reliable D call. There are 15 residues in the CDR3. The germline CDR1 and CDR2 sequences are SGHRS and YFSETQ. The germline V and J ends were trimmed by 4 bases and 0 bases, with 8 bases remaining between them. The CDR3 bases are TGCGCCAGCAGCCAGTACAGCTCTGGGGCCAACGTCCTGACTTTC. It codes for CASSQYSSGANVLTF.

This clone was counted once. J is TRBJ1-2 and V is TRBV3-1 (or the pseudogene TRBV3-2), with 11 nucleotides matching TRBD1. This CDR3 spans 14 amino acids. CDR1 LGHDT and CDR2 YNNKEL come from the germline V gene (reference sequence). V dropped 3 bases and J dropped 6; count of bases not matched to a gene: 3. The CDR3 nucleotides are TGTGCCAGCAGCCACGGGACAGGGGGGGATGGCTACACCTTC. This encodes CASSHGTGGDGYTF.

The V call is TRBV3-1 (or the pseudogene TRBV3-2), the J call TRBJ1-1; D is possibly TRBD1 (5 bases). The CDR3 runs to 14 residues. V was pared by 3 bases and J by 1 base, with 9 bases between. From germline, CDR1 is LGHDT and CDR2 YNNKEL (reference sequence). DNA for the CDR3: TGTGCCAGCAGCCAGCTCAGGGCGAACACTGAAGCTTTCTTT. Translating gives CASSQLRANTEAFF.

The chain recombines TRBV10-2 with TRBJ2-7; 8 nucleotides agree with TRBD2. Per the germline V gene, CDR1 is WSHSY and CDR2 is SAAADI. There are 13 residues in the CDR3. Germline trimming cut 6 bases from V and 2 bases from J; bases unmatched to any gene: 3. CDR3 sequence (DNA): TGCGCCAGCAGCGTAGCGGGAACCTACGAGCAGTACTTC. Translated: CASSVAGTYEQYF.

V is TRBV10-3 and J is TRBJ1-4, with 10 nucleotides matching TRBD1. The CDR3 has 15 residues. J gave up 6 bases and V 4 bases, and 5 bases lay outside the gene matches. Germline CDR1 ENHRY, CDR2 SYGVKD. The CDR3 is CAISGTGTGDEKLFF. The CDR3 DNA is TGTGCCATCAGTGGGACCGGGACAGGGGATGAAAAACTGTTTTTT.

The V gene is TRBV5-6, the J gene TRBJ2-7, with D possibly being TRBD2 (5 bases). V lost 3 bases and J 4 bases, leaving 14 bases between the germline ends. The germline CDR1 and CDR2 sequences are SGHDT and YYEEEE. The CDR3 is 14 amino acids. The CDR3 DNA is TGTGCCAGCAGCTATGGACTCCACGGGTACGAGCAGTACTTC. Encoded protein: CASSYGLHGYEQYF.

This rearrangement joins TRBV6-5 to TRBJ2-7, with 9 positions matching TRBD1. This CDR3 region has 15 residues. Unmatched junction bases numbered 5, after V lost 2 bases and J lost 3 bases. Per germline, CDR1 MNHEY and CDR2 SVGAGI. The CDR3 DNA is TGTGCCAGCAGTTACGACAGGGGGACGTTCTACGAGCAGTACTTC. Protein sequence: CASSYDRGTFYEQYF.

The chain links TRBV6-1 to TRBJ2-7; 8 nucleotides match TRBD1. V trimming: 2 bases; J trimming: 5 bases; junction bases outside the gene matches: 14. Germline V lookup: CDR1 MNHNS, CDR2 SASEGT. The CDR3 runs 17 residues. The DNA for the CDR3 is TGTGCCAGCAGTGAAAGCTTGAGGACAGGGTTGGTCCACGAGCAGTACTTC. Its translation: CASSESLRTGLVHEQYF.

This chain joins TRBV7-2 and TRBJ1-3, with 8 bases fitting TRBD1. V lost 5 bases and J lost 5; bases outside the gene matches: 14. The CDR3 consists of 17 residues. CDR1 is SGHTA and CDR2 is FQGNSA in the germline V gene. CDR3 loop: CASSPNLPGTGRNTIYF. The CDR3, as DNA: TGTGCCAGCAGCCCTAATCTGCCCGGGACAGGAAGAAACACCATATATTTT. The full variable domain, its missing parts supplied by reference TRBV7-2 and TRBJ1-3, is GAGVSQSPSNKVTEKGKDVELRCDPISGHTALYWYRQSLGQGLEFLIYFQGNSAPDKSGLPSDRFSAERTGGSVSTLTIQRTQQEDSAVYLCASSPNLPGTGRNTIYFGEGSWLTVV.

CDR3 sequence: CASSVQGQSYSNQPQHF. The CDR3 DNA sequence: TGTGCCAGCAGTGTACAGGGGCAAAGTTATAGCAATCAGCCCCAGCATTTT. J is TRBJ1-5 and V is TRBV2; 7 nucleotides line up with TRBD1. Trimming cost V 4 bases and J 0 bases; bases outside gene matches: 9. Germline V gene lookup returns CDR1 SNHLY and CDR2 FYNNEI. The CDR3 contains 17 residues.

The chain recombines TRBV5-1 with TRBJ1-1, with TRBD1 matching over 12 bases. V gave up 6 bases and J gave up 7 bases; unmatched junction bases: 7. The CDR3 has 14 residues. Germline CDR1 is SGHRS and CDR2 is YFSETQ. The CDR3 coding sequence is TGCGCCAGCATGACCGGGACAGGGGGCTTTGAAGCTTTCTTT. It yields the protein CASMTGTGGFEAFF.

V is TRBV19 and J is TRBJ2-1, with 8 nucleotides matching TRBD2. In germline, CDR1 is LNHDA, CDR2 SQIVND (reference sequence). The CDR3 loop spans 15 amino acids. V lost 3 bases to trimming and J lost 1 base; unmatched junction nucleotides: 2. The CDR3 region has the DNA TGTGCCAGTAGTATCAGCGGGAGTTCCTACAATGAGCAGTTCTTC. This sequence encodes CASSISGSSYNEQFF.

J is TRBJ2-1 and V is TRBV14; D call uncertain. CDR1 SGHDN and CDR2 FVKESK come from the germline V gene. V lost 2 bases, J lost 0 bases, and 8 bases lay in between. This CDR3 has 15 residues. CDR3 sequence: CASSQHPSSYNEQFF. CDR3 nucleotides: TGTGCCAGCAGCCAACACCCGAGCTCCTACAATGAGCAGTTCTTC.

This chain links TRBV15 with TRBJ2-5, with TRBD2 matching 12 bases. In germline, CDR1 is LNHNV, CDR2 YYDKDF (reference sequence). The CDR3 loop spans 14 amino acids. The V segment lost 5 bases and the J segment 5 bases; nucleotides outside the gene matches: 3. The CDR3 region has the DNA TGTGCCACCAGCCCCCTAGCGGGAGGGGAGACCCAGTACTTC. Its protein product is CATSPLAGGETQYF.

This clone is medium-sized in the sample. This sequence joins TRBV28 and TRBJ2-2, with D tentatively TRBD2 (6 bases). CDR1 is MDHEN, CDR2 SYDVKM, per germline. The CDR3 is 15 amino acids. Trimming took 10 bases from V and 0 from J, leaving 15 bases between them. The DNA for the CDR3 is TGTGCCACGACCGGTAGCGGCGCGAACACCGGGGAGCTGTTTTTT. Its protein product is CATTGSGANTGELFF. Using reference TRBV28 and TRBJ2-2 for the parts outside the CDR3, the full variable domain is DVKVTQSSRYLVKRTGEKVFLECVQDMDHENMFWYRQDPGLGLRLIYFSYDVKMKEKGDIPEGYSVSREKKERFSLILESASTNQTSMYLCATTGSGANTGELFFGEGSRLTVL.

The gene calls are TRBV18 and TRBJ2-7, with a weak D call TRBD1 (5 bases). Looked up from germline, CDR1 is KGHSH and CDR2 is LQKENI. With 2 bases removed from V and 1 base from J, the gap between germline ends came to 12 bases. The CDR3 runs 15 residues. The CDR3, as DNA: TGTGCCAGCTCACCAAGTAAGGCAGGGTCCTACGAGCAGTACTTC. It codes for CASSPSKAGSYEQYF.